This T cell receptor beta chain was obtained from a study of T cells in localized non-small cell lung cancer. Study-level results: Among the top 100 tumor clones, a median about 52 appeared in adjacent lung. As only one tumor region underwent sequencing, heterogeneity remains possible. The highest T cell clonality was in uninvolved adjacent lung, above tumor.

In regard to this clone: Its antigen is unidentified.

Profiling relied on immunoSEQ multiplex PCR, and the TCRdb table lists in-frame clones only, not all of them. The sample lists about 22,000 clones, roughly nine tenths seen once, with 22% in the top ten. This CDR3 region has 15 residues. V shed 4 bases, J shed 0 bases, and the junction held 3 bases outside the gene matches. Germline CDR1 is MNHEY and CDR2 is SVGAGI. The chain uses TRBV6-5 and TRBJ2-3, with TRBD2 identical over 8 bases. The starting material was PBMCs, obtained before any cancer treatment. This TCR was recovered from a man aged 40 to 69 with stage II squamous cell lung carcinoma. The CDR3 bases are TGTGCCAGCAGTTTAGCGGGACCTAGCACAGATACGCAGTATTTT. Amino acids: CASSLAGPSTDTQYF.